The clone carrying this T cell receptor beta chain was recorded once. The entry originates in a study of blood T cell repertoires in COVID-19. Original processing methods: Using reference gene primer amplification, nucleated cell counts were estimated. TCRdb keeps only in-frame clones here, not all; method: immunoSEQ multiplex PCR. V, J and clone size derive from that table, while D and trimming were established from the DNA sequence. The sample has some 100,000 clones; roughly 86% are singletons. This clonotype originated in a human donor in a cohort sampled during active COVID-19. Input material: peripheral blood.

The CDR3 loop is CASSLQGYEQFF. DNA for the CDR3: TGTGCCAGCAGCTTACAGGGCTATGAGCAGTTCTTC. This chain joins TRBV7-9 and TRBJ2-1, with a weak D call TRBD1 (5 bases). With 2 bases removed from V and 8 bases from J, the gap between germline ends came to 7 bases. The CDR3 is made up of 12 amino acids. Germline loops: CDR1 SEHNR, CDR2 FQNEAQ (reference sequence).